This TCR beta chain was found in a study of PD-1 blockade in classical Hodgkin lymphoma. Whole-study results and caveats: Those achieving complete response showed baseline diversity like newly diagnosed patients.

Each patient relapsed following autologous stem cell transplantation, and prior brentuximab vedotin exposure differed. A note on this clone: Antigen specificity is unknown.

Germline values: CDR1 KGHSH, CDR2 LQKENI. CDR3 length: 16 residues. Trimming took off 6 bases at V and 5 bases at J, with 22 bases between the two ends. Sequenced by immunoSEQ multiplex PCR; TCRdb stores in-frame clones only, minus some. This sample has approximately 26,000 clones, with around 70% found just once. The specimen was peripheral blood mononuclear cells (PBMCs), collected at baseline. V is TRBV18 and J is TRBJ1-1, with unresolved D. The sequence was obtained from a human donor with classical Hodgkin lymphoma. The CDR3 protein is CASSSTPGRTGTEAFF. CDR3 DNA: TGTGCCAGCTCTTCAACCCCAGGAAGAACCGGAACTGAAGCTTTCTTT.